This TCR beta chain was identified in a study of blood T cells in healthy people across ages. The table lists this clonotype with a few counts. For the second PCR, which ran for 7 to 11 cycles, a sample-barcoded 5' primer and a J-beta primer mix were used. Every sample produced at least 3 million CDR3-containing paired-end reads. TCRdb re-called the 5' RACE reads with MiXCR, one entry per CDR3 protein. The sample includes about 640,000 distinct CDR3 sequences, roughly 53% of them seen just once. Germline V gives CDR1 MNHEY, CDR2 SVGAGI. V gave up 6 bases and J gave up 3 bases, with 17 bases separating them. The CDR3 loop spans 15 amino acids.

The V gene is TRBV6-5, the J gene TRBJ1-2; D might be TRBD1 (5 bases). The sample was blood. This TCR was sampled from a man in his sixties in good health. The CDR3 DNA reads as TGTGCCAGCAGGGACAACGCGGACACCTACTATGGCTACACCTTC. It translates to CASRDNADTYYGYTF.